This is a list of T cell receptor beta chains from one sample in a study of graft-versus-host responses after intestinal transplantation. Assay: immunoSEQ multiplex PCR; the TCRdb copy retains only in-frame clones and omits some. This table holds over 80,000 clones, about 82% found once. The sample consisted of PBMCs, taken 255 days after intestinal transplant. These receptor sequences come from a human patient who received an intestinal transplant, so some T cells may come from the graft donor. Each CDR3 is given with its conserved first and last residue. The D gene is left open where the match is weak.

v_gene | d_gene | CDR3aa
TRBV6-4 | TRBD2 | CASSDASGGANTQYF
TRBV20-1 | . | CSATGNTEAFF
TRBV9 | . | CASSVGGSQGNEQFF
TRBV6-1 | . | CASSEGAPDTYGYTF
TRBV30 | . | CAWSLRAGSAFF
TRBV9 | . | CASSVSDDNSPLHF
TRBV5-4 | . | CASSFSPRKGETQYF
TRBV10-3 | . | CAIQEAAGNTIYF
TRBV5-6 | . | CASSITGGTEAFF
TRBV7-2 | . | CASVEGNSPLHF
TRBV5-6 | . | CASSWGWTDPLYGYTF
TRBV6-1 | . | CASGGDFRGNTEAFF
TRBV7-6 | TRBD1 | CASSNRGRGQPQHF
TRBV30 | . | CAWSLLGVSATNEKLFF
TRBV5-6 | . | CASSLEPGLETQYF
TRBV27 | . | CASSSDSGANVLTF
TRBV7-6 | TRBD2 | CASSQTTSGTYNEQFF
TRBV4-1 | TRBD1 | CASSQVPGQEQYF
TRBV27 | TRBD1 | CASSPGQSYEQYF
TRBV7-9 | TRBD1 | CASSPGQGYEKLFF
TRBV21-1 | . | CASTLDRAYNEQFF
TRBV2 | . | CASARGGAGYTF
TRBV5-5 | TRBD1 | CASSLYPGQAQHF
TRBV4-2 | TRBD1 | CASSPDRGTGAFF
TRBV5-8 | TRBD2 | CASAVVSGRDQETQYF
TRBV19 | . | CASSYVMNTEAFF
TRBV7-6 | . | CASSLFARGAHSGANVLTF
TRBV5-1 | TRBD2 | CASSLELAAGTDTQYF
TRBV19 | . | CASSINGQRKAFF
TRBV6-1 | . | CASSEAGSASPQYF
TRBV28 | TRBD2 | CASSSPKAPSGSWDTQYF
TRBV29-1 | . | CSVESPTNEKLFF
TRBV6-5 | . | CASGGPYEQYF
TRBV29-1 | . | CSVEGGRGTENIQYF
TRBV7-6 | TRBD2 | CASSTGLAEYEEQYF
TRBV5-6 | TRBD1 | CASSLVQQGVLSPLHF
TRBV11-2 | . | CASSGDGTQGTQYF
TRBV6-5 | TRBD1 | CASSSPGQGKPYEQYF
TRBV29-1 | . | CSVGAYNEQFF
TRBV2 | . | CASSDGGSGNTIYF
TRBV4-1 | . | CASSRTRTGELFF
TRBV5-6 | TRBD2 | CASSLGTSGSRYEQYF
TRBV18 | . | CASSHGVITEAFF
TRBV2 | . | CASSEVGFGGPYEQYF
TRBV10-3 | . | CAISEAGYQETQYF
TRBV7-2 | . | CASSLQPNEQFF
TRBV6-6 | . | CASSSGNTEAFF
TRBV7-9 | TRBD1 | CASSLTGPQGGANVLTF
TRBV5-1 | TRBD1 | CASSLGGQFSGNTIYF
TRBV6-6 | . | CASRSQGPVRGYTF
TRBV5-1 | . | CASSLGGKADTQYF
TRBV28 | TRBD1 | CASSLSDRARSPYNEQFF